The 23 T cell receptor beta chains in this list originate from one sample, sequenced in a study of early T cells in non-severe SARS-CoV-2 infection (dated by TCRdb to the early 2020s). Library preparation used 5' RACE. The instrument given in TCRdb is NextSeq 500. TCRdb cleaned the public reads at Q25 with fastp, built clones with MiXCR and kept in-frame beta chains. For every CDR3 protein sequence, its rows merge into one entry that carries the most common genes and DNA. The sample data list roughly 100,000 distinct CDR3 sequences, and 13% of these were observed just once. The leading ten clones occupy about 5.7% of the sample. Sequencing used whole blood. The receptors stem from an adult who was a healthcare worker with PCR-confirmed SARS-CoV-2 infection or an uninfected control (not recorded which).

A few counts support this clonotype. The chain combines TRBV7-9 with TRBJ2-3; 14 positions agree with TRBD2. Germline values: CDR1 SEHNR, CDR2 FQNEAQ (reference sequence). The CDR3 has 19 residues. Trimming cost V 1 base and J 2 bases; bases outside gene matches: 8. The CDR3 reads CASSLDGTSGSLDTDTQYF. In DNA form, the CDR3 reads TGTGCCAGCAGCTTAGATGGGACTAGCGGGAGTCTCGACACAGATACGCAGTATTTT.

This clonotype was observed many times. The V call is TRBV30, the J call TRBJ1-1; TRBD1 might be the D (6 bases). Trimming stripped 4 bases from V and 6 bases from J, with 15 bases between. Germline V CDR1 and CDR2: GTSNPN, SVGIG (reference sequence). This CDR3 contains 13 residues. CDR3 region: CAWTFRGGAEAFF. The CDR3 coding sequence is TGTGCCTGGACCTTTAGAGGGGGTGCTGAAGCTTTCTTT.

This clonotype has at least ten counts. J is TRBJ1-1 and V is TRBV29-1; D is unresolved. This CDR3 has 14 amino acids. CDR1 and CDR2 from the germline V gene are SQVTM and ANQGSEA. The V and J ends lost 7 bases and 8 bases respectively, with 23 bases between them. The CDR3 DNA sequence: TGCAGCGCGCAGTCGCCTGTGGTTGTGGCGGAAGCTTTCTTT. The encoded protein is CSAQSPVVVAEAFF.

This clonotype was found many times. This chain links TRBV5-1 with TRBJ2-2; 8 bases map to TRBD1. The V gene's germline CDR1 is SGHRS and CDR2 YFSETQ. The ends lost 4 bases at V and 10 bases at J; junction bases unmatched: 9. The CDR3 covers 14 residues. CDR3 protein: CASSHRTGSEELFF. CDR3 DNA sequence: TGCGCCAGCAGCCACCGGACAGGGAGTGAGGAGCTGTTTTTT. The variable domain in full, with the rest retrieved from reference TRBV5-1 and TRBJ2-2, is KAGVTQTPRYLIKTRGQQVTLSCSPISGHRSVSWYQQTPGQGLQFLFEYFSETQRNKGNFPGRFSGRQFSNSRSEMNVSTLELGDSALYLCASSHRTGSEELFFGEGSRLTVL.

This clonotype was recorded many times. The chain carries TRBV29-1 and TRBJ1-2; 7 nucleotides match TRBD1. The germline V gene has CDR1 SQVTM and CDR2 ANQGSEA. With V trimmed by 6 bases and J by 7 bases, 8 bases remained unmatched. CDR3 length: 12 residues. The CDR3: CSVKQGRGGYTF. As DNA, the CDR3 is TGCAGCGTCAAACAGGGGAGAGGTGGCTACACCTTC.

This chain links TRBV11-2 with TRBJ2-1; 7 bases match TRBD1. The V gene end was trimmed by 0 bases and the J gene end by 3 bases; junction bases not matched to a gene: 2. This CDR3 contains 15 residues. Germline V gene lookup returns CDR1 SGHAT and CDR2 FQNNGV. This CDR3 is CASSLEGGGYNEQFF. CDR3 nucleotide sequence: TGTGCCAGCAGCTTAGAAGGGGGCGGCTACAATGAGCAGTTCTTC. Based on the CDR3 plus reference TRBV11-2 and TRBJ2-1, the full variable domain is EAGVAQSPRYKIIEKRQSVAFWCNPISGHATLYWYQQILGQGPKLLIQFQNNGVVDDSQLPKDRFSAERLKGVDSTLKIQPAKLEDSAVYLCASSLEGGGYNEQFFGPGTRLTVL.

The CDR3 sequence: CSVGGGTEAFF. In DNA, the CDR3 is TGCAGCGTTGGCGGGGGCACTGAAGCTTTCTTT. The chain is built from TRBV29-1 and TRBJ1-1; tentative D call: TRBD1 (5 bases). CDR3 length: 11 amino acids. Germline lookup yields CDR1 SQVTM and CDR2 ANQGSEA. Between the trimmed V and J ends, which lost 4 bases and 4 bases, there was a span of 7 bases. Full variable domain (rest looked up from reference TRBV29-1 and TRBJ1-1): SAVISQKPSRDICQRGTSLTIQCQVDSQVTMMFWYRQQPGQSLTLIATANQGSEATYESGFVIDKFPISRPNLTFSTLTVSNMSPEDSSIYLCSVGGGTEAFFGQGTRLTVV.

Here the CDR3 DNA reads TGCAGTGCTACCGGACTAGCGGGAAAGGATACGCAGTATTTT. This gives the protein CSATGLAGKDTQYF. This rearrangement joins TRBV20-1 to TRBJ2-3; TRBD2 matches at 12 bases. V dropped 4 bases and J dropped 6; count of bases not matched to a gene: 5. The CDR3 is 14 residues long. The germline CDR1 and CDR2 sequences are DFQATT and SNEGSKA (reference sequence).

This clonotype was found many times. The chain has TRBV12-3 or TRBV12-4 and TRBJ2-1; no clear D. The CDR3 has 11 residues. V lost 6 bases to trimming and J lost 10 bases, with 10 bases between them. Here the CDR3 DNA reads TGTGCCAGCAGGGCCACCCAAGAGCAGTTCTTC. Translating gives CASRATQEQFF.

The rearrangement uses TRBV25-1 and TRBJ2-3; D is unclear. V was cut by 9 bases and J by 0 bases, with 19 bases left in between. This CDR3 region has 16 residues. Germline CDR1 MGHDK, CDR2 SYGVNS. CDR3 coding DNA: TGTGCCAGAAGTCCCTCCGGCGGAACTAGCACAGATACGCAGTATTTT. It specifies CARSPSGGTSTDTQYF.

This clonotype came up many times. The V gene is TRBV12-3 or TRBV12-4, the J gene TRBJ1-2; D might be TRBD1 (5 bases). The length of the CDR3 is 15 residues. Trimming stripped 6 bases from V and 4 bases from J, with 18 bases between. The CDR3 DNA sequence: TGTGCCAGCAGCTCCCTGGAGGGACGGGGCTATGGCTACACCTTC. Its protein product is CASSSLEGRGYGYTF.

The CDR3: CSVVSLGTYNEQFF. CDR3 nucleotide sequence: TGCAGCGTTGTATCACTAGGAACATACAATGAGCAGTTCTTC. The chain has TRBV29-1 and TRBJ2-1; D perhaps matches TRBD2 (5 bases). Germline V gene data show CDR1 as SQVTM and CDR2 as ANQGSEA. The ends were cut back, 4 bases at V and 4 bases at J, with 14 bases in the middle. The CDR3 totals 14 residues.

This clonotype was observed a handful of times. The chain carries TRBV2 and TRBJ2-7, with D unclear. CDR1 and CDR2 from the germline V gene are SNHLY and FYNNEI. Trimming left V 5 bases short and J 5 bases short, with 13 bases between. CDR3 length equals 13 residues. The CDR3 DNA reads TGTGCCAGCAGTCAAGAGGTAGGGAACGAGCAGTACTTC. It encodes CASSQEVGNEQYF.

Regarding this clonotype: This may be a read error: a much more frequent sequence differs by one nucleotide. The chain uses TRBV3-1 and TRBJ2-7; D is perhaps TRBD1 or TRBD2 (5 bases each). The CDR3 is made up of 16 amino acids. V was clipped by 3 bases and J by 2 bases, with 17 bases between them. Germline-derived CDR1 and CDR2 are LGHDT and YNNKEL (reference sequence). The DNA for the CDR3 is TGTGCCAGCAGCCAGTATCTGACGGGGACCCCCTACGAGCAGTACTTC. Protein: CASSQYLTGTPYEQYF.

The chain has TRBV27 and TRBJ2-3; D is ambiguous. The CDR3 has 13 residues. CDR1 is MNHEY, CDR2 SMNVEV, per germline (reference sequence). Trimming pared 6 bases from V and 1 base from J, leaving 8 bases between. CDR3 in amino acids: CASRPWGTDTQYF. The CDR3 DNA follows: TGTGCCAGCAGGCCCTGGGGCACAGATACGCAGTATTTT.

The rearrangement joins TRBV5-1 to TRBJ2-7, with D possibly matching TRBD2 (6 bases). The CDR3 length is 11 residues. The germline V gene has CDR1 SGHRS and CDR2 YFSETQ. The V and J ends lost 4 bases and 5 bases respectively, with 7 bases between them. The CDR3 nucleotides read TGCGCCAGCAGCGGGGAGGACGAGCAGTACTTC. This sequence encodes CASSGEDEQYF.

This clonotype was picked up a small number of times. The V and J genes are TRBV15 and TRBJ1-1; perhaps TRBD1 as D (6 bases). Germline-derived CDR1 and CDR2 are LNHNV and YYDKDF (reference sequence). V gave up 6 bases and J gave up 6 bases, with 14 bases separating them. The CDR3 is made up of 13 amino acids. The CDR3 region is CATSGGIRSEAFF. As DNA, the CDR3 is TGTGCCACCAGTGGGGGCATAAGATCTGAAGCTTTCTTT.

The gene calls are TRBV5-1 and TRBJ1-3; no clear D gene. This CDR3 comprises 15 residues. V was cut by 1 base and J by 0 bases, with 8 bases left in between. Germline CDR1 and CDR2: SGHRS and YFSETQ. The CDR3 DNA reads TGCGCCAGCAGCTTGTCCGACACCTCTGGAAACACCATATATTTT. Encoded protein: CASSLSDTSGNTIYF.

The rearrangement joins TRBV29-1 to TRBJ2-7; D gene uncertain. From germline, CDR1 is SQVTM and CDR2 ANQGSEA. The V end was cut by 6 bases, the J end by 7 bases, with 16 bases between. The CDR3 sequence is 12 residues long. The CDR3 spells CSVERPPGEQYF. DNA of the CDR3: TGCAGCGTCGAACGGCCCCCGGGTGAGCAGTACTTC.

This clonotype was seen more than once but under ten times. The rearrangement joins TRBV20-1 to TRBJ2-1; 9 nucleotides match TRBD2. V trimming: 0 bases; J trimming: 0 bases; junction bases outside the gene matches: 9. The CDR3 is made up of 18 amino acids. The germline CDR1 and CDR2 sequences are DFQATT and SNEGSKA (reference sequence). The CDR3 bases are TGCAGTGCTAGAGATCCTACTAGCGGGCTGATCTCCTACAATGAGCAGTTCTTC. Translation gives CSARDPTSGLISYNEQFF.

This clonotype was seen at least ten times. V and J are TRBV20-1 and TRBJ2-4; 10 bases match TRBD2. Germline V gene sequence: CDR1 DFQATT, CDR2 SNEGSKA (reference sequence). With V trimmed by 3 bases and J by 6 bases, 8 bases remained unmatched. The CDR3 is 15 amino acids. As DNA, the CDR3 is TGCAGTGCTAGTTCTAGCGGGAGAGAAAGAAACATTCAGTACTTC. Its translation: CSASSSGRERNIQYF.

The chain employs TRBV20-1 and TRBJ2-5; D could derive from TRBD1 or TRBD2 (5 bases each). The V gene lost 3 bases and the J gene lost 1 base, with 12 bases spanning the gap. Germline V gene lookup returns CDR1 DFQATT and CDR2 SNEGSKA (reference sequence). The CDR3 covers 14 residues. The CDR3 loop reads CSARAGAAQETQYF. CDR3 coding DNA: TGCAGTGCTAGGGCCGGGGCGGCCCAAGAGACCCAGTACTTC.

The chain has TRBV6-5 and TRBJ1-4; no firm D call. The CDR3 sequence is 12 residues long. The V and J ends lost 0 bases and 8 bases respectively, with 4 bases between them. Germline assignment: CDR1 MNHEY and CDR2 SVGAGI. CDR3 nucleotide sequence: TGTGCCAGCAGTTACTCTGGCGAAAAACTGTTTTTT. Its protein is CASSYSGEKLFF.